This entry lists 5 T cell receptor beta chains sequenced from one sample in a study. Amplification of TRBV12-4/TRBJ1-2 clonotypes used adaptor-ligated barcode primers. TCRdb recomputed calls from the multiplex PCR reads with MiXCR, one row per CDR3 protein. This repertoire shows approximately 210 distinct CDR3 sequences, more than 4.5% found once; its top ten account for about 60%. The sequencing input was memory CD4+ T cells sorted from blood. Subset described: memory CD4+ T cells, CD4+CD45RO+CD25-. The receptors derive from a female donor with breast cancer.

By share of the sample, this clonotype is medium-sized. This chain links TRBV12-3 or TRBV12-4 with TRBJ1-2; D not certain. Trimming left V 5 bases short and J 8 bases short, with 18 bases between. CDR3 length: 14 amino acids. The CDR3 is CASSQMVEGGGYTF. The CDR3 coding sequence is TGTGCCAGCAGTCAAATGGTAGAGGGAGGAGGCTACACCTTC.

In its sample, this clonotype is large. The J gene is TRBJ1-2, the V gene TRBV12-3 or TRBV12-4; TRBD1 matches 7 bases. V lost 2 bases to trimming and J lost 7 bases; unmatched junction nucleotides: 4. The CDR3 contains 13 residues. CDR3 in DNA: TGTGCCAGCAGTTTAACAGGGGTAACTGGCTACACCTTC. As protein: CASSLTGVTGYTF.

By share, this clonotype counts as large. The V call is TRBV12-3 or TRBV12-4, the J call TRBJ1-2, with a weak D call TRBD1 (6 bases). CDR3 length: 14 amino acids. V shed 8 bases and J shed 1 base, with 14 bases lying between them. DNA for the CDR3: TGTGCCAGCGGCTCTCCAGGGGTTAACTATGGCTACACCTTC. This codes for CASGSPGVNYGYTF.

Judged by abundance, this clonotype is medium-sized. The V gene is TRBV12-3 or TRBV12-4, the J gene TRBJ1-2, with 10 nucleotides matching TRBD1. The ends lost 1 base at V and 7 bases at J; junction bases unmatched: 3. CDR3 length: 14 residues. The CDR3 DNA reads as TGTGCCAGCAGTTTAGGGGACAGGGGCTTTGGCTACACCTTC. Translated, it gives CASSLGDRGFGYTF.

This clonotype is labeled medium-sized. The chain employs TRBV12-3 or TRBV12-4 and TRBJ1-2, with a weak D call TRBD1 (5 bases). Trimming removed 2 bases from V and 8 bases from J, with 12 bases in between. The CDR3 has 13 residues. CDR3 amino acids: CASSLQGFDGYTF. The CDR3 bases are TGTGCCAGCAGTTTACAGGGATTCGACGGCTACACCTTC.